Presented here are 32 T cell receptor beta chains from one specimen sequenced in a study of cytomegalovirus exposure and HLA in healthy donors. Vbeta (60) and Jbeta (13) primers were used in the PCR. Profiling relied on immunoSEQ multiplex PCR, and the TCRdb table lists in-frame clones only, not all of them. The sample holds 80,000 to 90,000 clones; more than 60% are singletons and the top ten take about 2.2%. Sequenced input: PBMCs. The source is a man in his forties or fifties in good health and CMV-seronegative.

This clone was seen just once. This chain uses TRBV28 with TRBJ1-2; D perhaps matches TRBD1 (6 bases). This CDR3 is 17 amino acids long. Germline V CDR1 and CDR2: MDHEN, SYDVKM. V was trimmed by 3 bases and J by 7 bases, leaving 24 bases between them. This CDR3 is CASSFGGAGGHVGGYTF. CDR3 coding DNA: TGTGCCAGCAGTTTTGGGGGGGCGGGGGGTCATGTGGGTGGCTACACCTTC.

The chain recombines TRBV7-9 with TRBJ1-2; D call uncertain. Germline CDR1 reads SEHNR; CDR2 reads FQNEAQ (reference sequence). Trimming took off 3 bases at V and 3 bases at J, with 8 bases between the two ends. The CDR3 sequence is 13 residues long. CDR3 protein: CASSFSRDYGYTF. In nucleotides, the CDR3 is TGTGCCAGCAGCTTTTCACGAGACTATGGCTACACCTTC.

The CDR3 bases are TGCGCCAGCAGGGGGACAGGGAGAGCTAATGAGCAGTTCTTC. Its protein is CASRGTGRANEQFF. This chain links TRBV5-1 with TRBJ2-1, with 9 bases fitting TRBD1. Germline V gene lookup returns CDR1 SGHRS and CDR2 YFSETQ. The CDR3 is 14 amino acids. Unmatched junction bases numbered 7, after V lost 5 bases and J lost 7 bases. The full variable domain, with the rest looked up from reference TRBV5-1 and TRBJ2-1, is KAGVTQTPRYLIKTRGQQVTLSCSPISGHRSVSWYQQTPGQGLQFLFEYFSETQRNKGNFPGRFSGRQFSNSRSEMNVSTLELGDSALYLCASRGTGRANEQFFGPGTRLTVL.

This clone is medium-sized within its sample. The V call is TRBV6-1, the J call TRBJ1-5; no clear D. This CDR3 has 16 amino acids. Per the germline V gene, CDR1 is MNHNS and CDR2 is SASEGT. V was pared by 0 bases and J by 5 bases, with 14 bases between. The CDR3 loop is CASSEAQAGRYQPQHF. The CDR3 DNA reads as TGTGCCAGCAGTGAAGCGCAGGCAGGAAGATATCAGCCCCAGCATTTT.

Written as DNA, the CDR3 is TGTGCCAGCAACTCCGGACAGGGGTATTCACCCCTCCACTTT. Translated: CASNSGQGYSPLHF. The rearrangement links TRBV6-5 to TRBJ1-6, with TRBD1 matching 9 bases. The CDR3 runs 14 residues. Germline V lookup: CDR1 MNHEY, CDR2 SVGAGI. V shed 7 bases and J 8 bases; nucleotides not matched to a gene: 6.

With regard to this clone: The same CDR3 also results from other DNA sequences found in this sample. V usage is TRBV27 and J usage is TRBJ2-7; a weak D match, TRBD1 (6 bases). The V gene lost 3 bases and the J gene lost 2 bases, with 8 bases spanning the gap. Germline V gene sequence: CDR1 MNHEY, CDR2 SMNVEV (reference sequence). The CDR3 runs 13 residues. CDR3 amino acids: CASSFGQTYEQYF. CDR3 sequence (DNA): TGTGCCAGCAGTTTCGGACAGACCTACGAGCAGTACTTC.

This rearrangement joins TRBV6-6 to TRBJ1-3; D gene ambiguous. The CDR3 consists of 15 residues. With 4 bases removed from V and 2 bases from J, the gap between germline ends came to 12 bases. Germline values: CDR1 MNHNY, CDR2 SVGAGI (reference sequence). The CDR3 coding sequence is TGTGCCAGCAGTTGGCCTTCGGGGACTGGAAACACCATATATTTT. Protein sequence: CASSWPSGTGNTIYF.

The J gene is TRBJ2-7, the V gene TRBV30, with 8 positions matching TRBD1. From germline, CDR1 is GTSNPN and CDR2 SVGIG (reference sequence). V trimming: 4 bases; J trimming: 2 bases; junction bases outside the gene matches: 4. This CDR3 has 13 residues. CDR3 sequence (DNA): TGTGCCTGGAACAGGGGGTGGGCCTACGAGCAGTACTTC. This gives the protein CAWNRGWAYEQYF.

The V gene is TRBV19, the J gene TRBJ1-4; 9 positions match TRBD1. V lost 8 bases and J lost 3; bases outside the gene matches: 7. Germline V gene sequence: CDR1 LNHDA, CDR2 SQIVND (reference sequence). The CDR3 is 15 residues long. The CDR3 sequence: CASRDRELPNEKLFF. In DNA form, the CDR3 reads TGTGCCAGTCGGGACAGGGAATTACCTAATGAAAAACTGTTTTTT.

CDR3 residues: CASSSRVPKGYEQFF. The CDR3 coding sequence is TGTGCCAGCAGCTCGAGGGTCCCCAAGGGATATGAGCAGTTCTTC. This chain joins TRBV11-2 and TRBJ2-1, with a tentative D call TRBD2 (5 bases). The CDR3 loop spans 15 amino acids. V was pared by 4 bases and J by 8 bases, with 18 bases between. Germline CDR1 and CDR2: SGHAT and FQNNGV.

This sequence joins TRBV19 and TRBJ1-4; D gene unclear. Germline V gene sequence: CDR1 LNHDA, CDR2 SQIVND (reference sequence). This CDR3 has 14 amino acids. The V end lost 6 bases, the J end lost 2 bases, and 10 bases lay between the germline ends. The chain's CDR3 is CASRKHLTNEKLFF. The CDR3 bases are TGTGCCAGTAGAAAACACCTGACTAATGAAAAACTGTTTTTT.

V usage is TRBV7-9 and J usage is TRBJ2-7, with D hard to call. This CDR3 is 15 amino acids long. Germline V lookup: CDR1 SEHNR, CDR2 FQNEAQ (reference sequence). Trimming pared 5 bases from V and 0 bases from J, leaving 14 bases between. The CDR3 region is CASSRPGSRSYEQYF. The CDR3 nucleotides are TGTGCCAGCAGCAGACCCGGGTCACGCTCCTACGAGCAGTACTTC.

The V gene is TRBV28, the J gene TRBJ1-1, with 8 bases aligning to TRBD1. Germline V gives CDR1 MDHEN, CDR2 SYDVKM. The CDR3 is made up of 14 amino acids. J was trimmed by 6 bases and V by 2 bases; bases with no gene match: 5. The CDR3 DNA sequence: TGTGCCAGCAGTTTAAGCAGGGGGCGGGCTGAAGCTTTCTTT. Translating it yields CASSLSRGRAEAFF.

Many counts were recorded for this clone. V and J are TRBV6-1 and TRBJ1-1; D is uncertain. This CDR3 has 13 residues. Germline lookup yields CDR1 MNHNS and CDR2 SASEGT. Deletions cut 9 bases from V and 3 bases from J, with 14 bases between. The CDR3 spells CASAVFLDTEAFF. In DNA form, the CDR3 reads TGTGCCAGTGCGGTATTTTTGGACACTGAAGCTTTCTTT.

The chain carries TRBV19 and TRBJ2-2, with a possible D match to TRBD2 (6 bases). Germline V gene sequence: CDR1 LNHDA, CDR2 SQIVND (reference sequence). The CDR3 has 15 residues. Trimming stripped 5 bases from V and 8 bases from J, with 18 bases between. The CDR3 bases are TGTGCCAGTAGTGGTCGAGGGGCGGGGACTGGGGAGCTGTTTTTT. Protein product: CASSGRGAGTGELFF.

There are a few counts of this clone. The chain links TRBV10-3 to TRBJ1-4; 10 bases fit TRBD1. The CDR3 is 16 residues long. The germline CDR1 and CDR2 sequences are ENHRY and SYGVKD. Trimming removed 6 bases from V and 4 bases from J; junction bases left unmatched: 8. The CDR3 here is CAISPHGQGVNEKLFF. The CDR3 region has the DNA TGTGCCATCAGCCCTCACGGACAGGGGGTTAATGAAAAACTGTTTTTT.

With respect to this clone: A junction boundary mismatches the germline segment, possibly from a read error. The J gene is TRBJ2-7, the V gene TRBV25-1, with TRBD2 identical over 9 bases. The CDR3 has 10 residues. The germline V gene has CDR1 MGHDK and CDR2 SYGVNS. The CDR3 coding sequence is TGTGCCCGAGGGGCTAGCGGGACTTCCTTC. Its protein product is CARGASGTSF.

The CDR3 nucleotides are TGTGCCAGTAGTGCCAGACAGGATACTAATTCACCCCTCCACTTT. Its protein product is CASSARQDTNSPLHF. The V and J genes are TRBV19 and TRBJ1-6; perhaps TRBD1 as D (6 bases). V lost 5 bases to trimming and J lost 6 bases, with 14 bases between them. Germline V lookup: CDR1 LNHDA, CDR2 SQIVND (reference sequence). This CDR3 spans 15 amino acids.

This clone is a singleton in its sample. The gene calls are TRBV7-9 and TRBJ1-5, with 11 bases lining up with TRBD1. V shed 5 bases and J 6 bases; nucleotides not matched to a gene: 3. CDR3 length: 14 amino acids. Germline loops: CDR1 SEHNR, CDR2 FQNEAQ (reference sequence). In DNA form, the CDR3 reads TGTGCCAGCAGCCCGGACAGGGGGCGTCAGCCCCAGCATTTT. This codes for CASSPDRGRQPQHF.

V usage is TRBV7-9 and J usage is TRBJ2-7; the D is unclear. V lost 0 bases and J lost 4, with 10 bases in between. This CDR3 is built from 14 residues. CDR1 SEHNR and CDR2 FQNEAQ come from the germline V gene (reference sequence). The CDR3 is CASSLAATDYEQYF. The DNA of the CDR3 is TGTGCCAGCAGCTTAGCGGCAACCGATTACGAGCAGTACTTC.

This clone came up many times. The chain carries TRBV5-1 and TRBJ1-1; D ambiguous. Trimming left V 2 bases short and J 4 bases short, with 9 bases between. This CDR3 spans 13 amino acids. The germline V gene encodes CDR1 SGHRS and CDR2 YFSETQ. The CDR3 loop is CASSFRGSTEAFF. For the CDR3, the DNA is TGCGCCAGCAGCTTCCGGGGAAGCACTGAAGCTTTCTTT.

This chain links TRBV5-1 with TRBJ2-2; 7 positions match TRBD1. The CDR3 is 13 residues long. V was pared by 5 bases and J by 9 bases, with 7 bases of the junction left unmatched. CDR1 SGHRS and CDR2 YFSETQ come from the germline V gene. The CDR3 region is CASRLTGDRELFF. CDR3 nucleotides: TGCGCCAGCAGACTAACAGGGGACAGGGAGCTGTTTTTT.

This rearrangement joins TRBV28 to TRBJ2-7; D is unresolved. The germline V gene has CDR1 MDHEN and CDR2 SYDVKM. The CDR3 is 12 residues long. V was cut by 4 bases and J by 3 bases, with 7 bases left in between. CDR3 region: CASSSTGYEQYF. The DNA of the CDR3 is TGTGCCAGCAGTTCGACGGGCTACGAGCAGTACTTC.

This clone was found a few times. The chain uses TRBV6-1 and TRBJ1-4; 9 bases fit TRBD1. Trimming cost V 7 bases and J 8 bases; bases outside gene matches: 8. CDR1 and CDR2 from the germline V gene are MNHNS and SASEGT. The CDR3 length is 14 residues. The CDR3 sequence: CASTDRTGAEKLFF. CDR3 bases: TGTGCCAGCACTGACCGGACAGGGGCGGAAAAACTGTTTTTT.

The chain recombines TRBV11-2 with TRBJ2-7, with TRBD2 identical over 7 bases. CDR1 is SGHAT and CDR2 is FQNNGV in the germline V gene. V shed 7 bases and J 7 bases; nucleotides not matched to a gene: 13. The CDR3 length is 14 residues. The CDR3 DNA is TGTGCCAGCAACCCACTAGCGCATTCGGGTGAGCAGTACTTC. Translation gives CASNPLAHSGEQYF.

The gene calls are TRBV11-3 and TRBJ1-1; TRBD1 aligns across 9 bases. This CDR3 has 15 residues. Germline CDR1 and CDR2: SGHNT and YENEEA. V dropped 5 bases and J dropped 2; count of bases not matched to a gene: 6. DNA of the CDR3: TGTGCCAGCAGCCCAGGGGACAGGGCTAACACTGAAGCTTTCTTT. It encodes CASSPGDRANTEAFF.

The chain links TRBV30 to TRBJ1-2; 9 positions agree with TRBD1. This CDR3 has 15 amino acids. Unmatched junction bases numbered 12, after V lost 2 bases and J lost 8 bases. The germline gives CDR1 GTSNPN, CDR2 SVGIG (reference sequence). This chain's CDR3 is CAWSPGTGLLEGYTF. For the CDR3, the DNA is TGTGCCTGGAGTCCCGGGACAGGGTTACTAGAGGGCTACACCTTC.

This sequence joins TRBV28 and TRBJ1-2, with 7 positions matching TRBD1. V lost 6 bases, J lost 4 bases, and 11 bases stayed unmatched. In germline, CDR1 is MDHEN, CDR2 SYDVKM. The CDR3 is 15 amino acids. DNA of the CDR3: TGTGCCAGCAGCTCCGGACAGGCTACTTTCTATGGCTACACCTTC. It specifies CASSSGQATFYGYTF.

V and J are TRBV19 and TRBJ1-6, with D possibly being TRBD1 (6 bases). The length of the CDR3 is 14 residues. Trimming shortened V by 4 bases and J by 10 bases, and 14 bases separated the two germline ends. The germline V gene encodes CDR1 LNHDA and CDR2 SQIVND (reference sequence). The CDR3 DNA is TGTGCCAGTAGTACCGACAGGCCTATCTCACCCCTCCACTTT. Its translation: CASSTDRPISPLHF.

The V and J genes are TRBV10-3 and TRBJ2-3, with 11 positions matching TRBD1. In germline, CDR1 is ENHRY, CDR2 SYGVKD. V dropped 10 bases and J dropped 2; count of bases not matched to a gene: 5. The CDR3 is made up of 14 amino acids. CDR3 DNA: TGTGCCACAGGACAGGGGGCTTCCACAGATACGCAGTATTTT. Its translation: CATGQGASTDTQYF.

The V and J genes are TRBV10-3 and TRBJ2-6; 11 bases agree with TRBD1. Trimming removed 7 bases from V and 4 bases from J; junction bases left unmatched: 3. Germline V gene data show CDR1 as ENHRY and CDR2 as SYGVKD. There are 15 residues in the CDR3. The DNA for the CDR3 is TGTGCCATCAATGGACAGGGGGCCGGGGCCAACGTCCTGACTTTC. It yields the protein CAINGQGAGANVLTF.

V and J are TRBV5-8 and TRBJ1-2; D gene uncertain. Looked up from germline, CDR1 is SGHTS and CDR2 is YDEGEE. The CDR3 runs to 15 residues. The V end lost 4 bases, the J end lost 4 bases, and 17 bases lay between the germline ends. The CDR3 coding sequence is TGTGCCAGCAGCGAGGGCCCACAAGGACTCTATGGCTACACCTTC. Protein product: CASSEGPQGLYGYTF. Combining the CDR3 with reference TRBV5-8 and TRBJ1-2 gives the whole variable domain EAGVTQSPTHLIKTRGQQATLRCSPISGHTSVYWYQQALGLGLQFLLWYDEGEERNRGNFPPRFSGRQFPNYSSELNVNALELEDSALYLCASSEGPQGLYGYTFGSGTRLTVV.